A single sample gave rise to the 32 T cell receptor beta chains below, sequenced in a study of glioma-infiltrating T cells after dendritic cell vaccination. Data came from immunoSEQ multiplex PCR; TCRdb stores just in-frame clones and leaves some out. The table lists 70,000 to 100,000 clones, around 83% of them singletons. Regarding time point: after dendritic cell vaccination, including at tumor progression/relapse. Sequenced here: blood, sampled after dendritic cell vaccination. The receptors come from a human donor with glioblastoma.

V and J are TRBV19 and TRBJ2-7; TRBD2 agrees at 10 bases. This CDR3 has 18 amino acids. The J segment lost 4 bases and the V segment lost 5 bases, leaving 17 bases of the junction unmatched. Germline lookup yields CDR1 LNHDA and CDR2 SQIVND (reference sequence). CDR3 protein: CASSHKASGGADHYEQYF. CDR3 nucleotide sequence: TGTGCCAGTAGTCACAAGGCTAGCGGGGGAGCCGATCATTACGAGCAGTACTTC.

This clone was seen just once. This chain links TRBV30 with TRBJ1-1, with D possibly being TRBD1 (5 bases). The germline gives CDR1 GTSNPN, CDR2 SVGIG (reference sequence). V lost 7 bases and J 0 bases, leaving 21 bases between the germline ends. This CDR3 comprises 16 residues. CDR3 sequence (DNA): TGTGCCTTTAAATGGGACTCAACAAAAATGAACACTGAAGCTTTCTTT. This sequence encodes CAFKWDSTKMNTEAFF.

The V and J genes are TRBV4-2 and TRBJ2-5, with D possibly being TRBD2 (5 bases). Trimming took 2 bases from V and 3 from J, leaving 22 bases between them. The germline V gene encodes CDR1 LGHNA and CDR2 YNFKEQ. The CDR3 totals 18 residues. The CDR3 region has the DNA TGTGCCAGCAGCCAACAGAAAGTCCCCGAAACGAGGGAAGAGACCCAGTACTTC. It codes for CASSQQKVPETREETQYF.

CDR3 loop: CASSKETGAGGYTF. CDR3 nucleotide sequence: TGTGCCAGTAGTAAAGAGACAGGGGCGGGTGGCTACACCTTC. The V and J genes are TRBV19 and TRBJ1-2, with 8 bases identical to TRBD1. In germline, CDR1 is LNHDA, CDR2 SQIVND (reference sequence). The CDR3 spans 14 residues. Trimming at V came to 4 bases and at J to 7 bases, leaving 8 bases not matched to a gene. The full variable domain, with the rest looked up from reference TRBV19 and TRBJ1-2, is DGGITQSPKYLFRKEGQNVTLSCEQNLNHDAMYWYRQDPGQGLRLIYYSQIVNDFQKGDIAEGYSVSREKKESFPLTVTSAQKNPTAFYLCASSKETGAGGYTFGSGTRLTVV.

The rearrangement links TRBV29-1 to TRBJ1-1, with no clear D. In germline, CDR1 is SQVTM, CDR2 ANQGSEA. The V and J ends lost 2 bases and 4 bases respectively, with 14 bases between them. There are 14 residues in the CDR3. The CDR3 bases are TGCAGCGTTGAAATCAACAGTTTGGGCACTGAAGCTTTCTTT. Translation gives CSVEINSLGTEAFF.

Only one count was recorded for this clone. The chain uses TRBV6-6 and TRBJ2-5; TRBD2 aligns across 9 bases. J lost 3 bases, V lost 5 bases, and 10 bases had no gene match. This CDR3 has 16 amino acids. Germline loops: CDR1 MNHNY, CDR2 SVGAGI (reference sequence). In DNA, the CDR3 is TGTGCCAGCAGTATCATGCGGACTAGCGAAGAAGAGACCCAGTACTTC. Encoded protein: CASSIMRTSEEETQYF.

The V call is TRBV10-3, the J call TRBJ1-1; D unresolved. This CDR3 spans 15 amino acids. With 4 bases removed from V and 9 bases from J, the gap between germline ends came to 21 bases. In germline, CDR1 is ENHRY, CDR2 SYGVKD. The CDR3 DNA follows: TGTGCCATCAGTGCCCTCGAAACGTTAGAGGGAAAAGCTTTCTTT. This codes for CAISALETLEGKAFF.

The CDR3 DNA is TGTGCCAGCAGCTTAGACAGCCAAGAGACCCAGTACTTC. Encoded protein: CASSLDSQETQYF. This chain uses TRBV7-3 with TRBJ2-5, with a weak D call TRBD1 (5 bases). This CDR3 has 13 amino acids. Trimming cost V 2 bases and J 1 base, with 5 bases left between them. CDR1 is SGHTA and CDR2 is FQGTGA in the germline V gene.

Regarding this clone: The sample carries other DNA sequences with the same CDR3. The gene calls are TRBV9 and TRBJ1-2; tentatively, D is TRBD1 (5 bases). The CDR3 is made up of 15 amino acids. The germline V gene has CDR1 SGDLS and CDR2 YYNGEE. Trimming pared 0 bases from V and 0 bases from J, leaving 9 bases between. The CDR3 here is CASSVEDRTNYGYTF. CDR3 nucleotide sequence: TGTGCCAGCAGCGTAGAAGACAGAACTAACTATGGCTACACCTTC. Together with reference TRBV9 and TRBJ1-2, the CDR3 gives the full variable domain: DSGVTQTPKHLITATGQRVTLRCSPRSGDLSVYWYQQSLDQGLQFLIQYYNGEERAKGNILERFSAQQFPDLHSELNLSSLELGDSALYFCASSVEDRTNYGYTFGSGTRLTVV.

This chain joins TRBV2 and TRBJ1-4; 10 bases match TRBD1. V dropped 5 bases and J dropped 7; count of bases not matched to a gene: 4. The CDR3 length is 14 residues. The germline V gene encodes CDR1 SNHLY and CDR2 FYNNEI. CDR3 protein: CASSRQGAGEKLFF. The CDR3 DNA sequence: TGTGCCAGCAGTCGACAGGGGGCGGGTGAAAAACTGTTTTTT. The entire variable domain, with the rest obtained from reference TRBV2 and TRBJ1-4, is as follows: EPEVTQTPSHQVTQMGQEVILRCVPISNHLYFYWYRQILGQKVEFLVSFYNNEISEKSEIFDDQFSVERPDGSNFTLKIRSTKLEDSAMYFCASSRQGAGEKLFFGSGTQLSVL.

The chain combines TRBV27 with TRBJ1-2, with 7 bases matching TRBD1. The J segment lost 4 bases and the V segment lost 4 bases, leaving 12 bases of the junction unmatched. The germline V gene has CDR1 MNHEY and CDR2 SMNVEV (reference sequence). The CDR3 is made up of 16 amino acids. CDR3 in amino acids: CASSSLDRQGRYGYTF. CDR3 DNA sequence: TGTGCCAGCAGTTCCCTCGACCGACAGGGACGCTATGGCTACACCTTC.

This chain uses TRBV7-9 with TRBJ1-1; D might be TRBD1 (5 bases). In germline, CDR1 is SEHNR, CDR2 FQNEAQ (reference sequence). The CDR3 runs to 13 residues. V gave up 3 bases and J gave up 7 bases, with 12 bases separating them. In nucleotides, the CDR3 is TGTGCCAGCAGCTTCAGGGAGGTGGGTGAAGCTTTCTTT. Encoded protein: CASSFREVGEAFF.

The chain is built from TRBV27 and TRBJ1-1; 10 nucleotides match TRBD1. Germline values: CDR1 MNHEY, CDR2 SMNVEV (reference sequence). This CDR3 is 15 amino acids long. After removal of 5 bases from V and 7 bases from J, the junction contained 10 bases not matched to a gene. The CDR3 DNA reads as TGTGCCAGCAGTCGCCGGGACAGGGGATTCGGTGAAGCTTTCTTT. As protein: CASSRRDRGFGEAFF.

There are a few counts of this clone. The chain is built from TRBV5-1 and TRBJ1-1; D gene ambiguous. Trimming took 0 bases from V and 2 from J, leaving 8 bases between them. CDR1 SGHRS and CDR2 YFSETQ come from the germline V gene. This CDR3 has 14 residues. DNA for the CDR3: TGCGCCAGCAGCTTGGACAGTTTCAACACTGAAGCTTTCTTT. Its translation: CASSLDSFNTEAFF.

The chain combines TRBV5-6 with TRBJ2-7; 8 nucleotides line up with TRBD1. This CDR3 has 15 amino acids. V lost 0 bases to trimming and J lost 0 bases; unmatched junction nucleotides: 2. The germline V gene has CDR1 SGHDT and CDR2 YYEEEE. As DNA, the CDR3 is TGTGCCAGCAGCTTGGGACAGGGGCGCTCCTACGAGCAGTACTTC. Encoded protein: CASSLGQGRSYEQYF.

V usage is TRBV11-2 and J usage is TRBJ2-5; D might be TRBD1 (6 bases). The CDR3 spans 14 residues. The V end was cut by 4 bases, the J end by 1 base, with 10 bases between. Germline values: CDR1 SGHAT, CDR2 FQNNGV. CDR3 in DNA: TGTGCCAGCAGCTACAGGGTCCCCCAAGAGACCCAGTACTTC. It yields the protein CASSYRVPQETQYF.

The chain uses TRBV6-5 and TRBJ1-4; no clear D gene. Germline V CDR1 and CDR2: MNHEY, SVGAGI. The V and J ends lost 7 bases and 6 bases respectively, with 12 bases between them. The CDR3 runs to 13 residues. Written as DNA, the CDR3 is TGTGCCAGCACCCCCGGAGCGGATGAAAAACTGTTTTTT. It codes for CASTPGADEKLFF.

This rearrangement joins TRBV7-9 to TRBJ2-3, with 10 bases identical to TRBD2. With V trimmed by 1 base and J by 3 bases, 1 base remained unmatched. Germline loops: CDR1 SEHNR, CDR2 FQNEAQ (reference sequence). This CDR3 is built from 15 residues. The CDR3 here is CASSLVAGGTDTQYF. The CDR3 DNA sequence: TGTGCCAGCAGCTTAGTAGCGGGAGGTACAGATACGCAGTATTTT.

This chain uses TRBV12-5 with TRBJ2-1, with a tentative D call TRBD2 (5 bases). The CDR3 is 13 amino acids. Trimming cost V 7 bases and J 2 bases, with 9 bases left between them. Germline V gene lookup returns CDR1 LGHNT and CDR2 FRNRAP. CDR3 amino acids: CASVTTTYNEQFF. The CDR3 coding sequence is TGTGCTAGTGTGACTACTACCTACAATGAGCAGTTCTTC.

In DNA, the CDR3 is TGTGCCAGCAGTGAAAGGGACAGGGGCACCGGGGAGCTGTTTTTT. This gives the protein CASSERDRGTGELFF. The chain links TRBV25-1 to TRBJ2-2; the match to TRBD1 covers 10 bases. V shed 2 bases and J 4 bases; nucleotides not matched to a gene: 1. CDR1 is MGHDK and CDR2 is SYGVNS in the germline V gene. This CDR3 contains 15 residues.

Here the CDR3 DNA reads TGCGCCAGCAGCCAGTCCGACAGGGGGAACTATGGCTACACCTTC. This translates into CASSQSDRGNYGYTF. This chain uses TRBV4-3 with TRBJ1-2; 9 bases align to TRBD1. V dropped 3 bases and J dropped 2; count of bases not matched to a gene: 4. CDR1 LGHNA and CDR2 YSLEER come from the germline V gene. The CDR3 contains 15 residues.

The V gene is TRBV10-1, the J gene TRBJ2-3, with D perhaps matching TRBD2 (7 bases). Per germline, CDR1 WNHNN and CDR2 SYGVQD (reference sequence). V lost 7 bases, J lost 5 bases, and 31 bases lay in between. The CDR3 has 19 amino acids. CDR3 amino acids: CASNQRRGGGVGYRDTQYF. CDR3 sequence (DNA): TGCGCCAGCAACCAAAGAAGGGGGGGCGGGGTTGGTTACAGAGATACGCAGTATTTT.

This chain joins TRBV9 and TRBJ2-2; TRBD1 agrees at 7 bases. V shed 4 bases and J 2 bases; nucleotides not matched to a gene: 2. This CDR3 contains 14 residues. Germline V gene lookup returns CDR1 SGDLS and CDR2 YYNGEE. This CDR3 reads CASSRGRNTGELFF. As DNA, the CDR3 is TGTGCCAGCAGCAGGGGGCGAAACACCGGGGAGCTGTTTTTT.

CDR3 nucleotide sequence: TGTGCCAGCAGTGACCCCCTACCTAGCGGGGGGACACAAGAGACCCAGTACTTC. As protein: CASSDPLPSGGTQETQYF. The rearrangement links TRBV2 to TRBJ2-5; 11 positions match TRBD2. J lost 2 bases, V lost 3 bases, and 11 bases had no gene match. Germline V CDR1 and CDR2: SNHLY, FYNNEI. The CDR3 contains 18 residues.

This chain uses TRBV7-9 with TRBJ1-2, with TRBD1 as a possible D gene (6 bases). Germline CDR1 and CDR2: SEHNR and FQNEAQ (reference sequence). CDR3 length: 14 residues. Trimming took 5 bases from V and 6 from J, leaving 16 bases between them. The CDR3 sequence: CASSQEDSTHGYTF. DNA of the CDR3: TGTGCCAGCAGCCAAGAGGACAGTACCCATGGCTACACCTTC.

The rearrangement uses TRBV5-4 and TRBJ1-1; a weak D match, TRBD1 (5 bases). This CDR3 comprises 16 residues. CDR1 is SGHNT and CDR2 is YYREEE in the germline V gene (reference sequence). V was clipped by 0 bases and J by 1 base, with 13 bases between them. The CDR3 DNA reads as TGTGCCAGCAGCTTGGGAGGCCGGGGGAGGAACACTGAAGCTTTCTTT. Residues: CASSLGGRGRNTEAFF. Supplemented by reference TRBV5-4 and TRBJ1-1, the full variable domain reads ETGVTQSPTHLIKTRGQQVTLRCSSQSGHNTVSWYQQALGQGPQFIFQYYREEENGRGNFPPRFSGLQFPNYSSELNVNALELDDSALYLCASSLGGRGRNTEAFFGQGTRLTVV.

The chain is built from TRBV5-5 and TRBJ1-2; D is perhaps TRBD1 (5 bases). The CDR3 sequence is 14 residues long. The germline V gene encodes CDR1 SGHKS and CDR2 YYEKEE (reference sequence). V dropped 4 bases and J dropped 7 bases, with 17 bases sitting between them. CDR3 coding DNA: TGTGCCAGCAGCCTGGAGGGGAGGATAAGTGGCTACACCTTC. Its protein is CASSLEGRISGYTF.

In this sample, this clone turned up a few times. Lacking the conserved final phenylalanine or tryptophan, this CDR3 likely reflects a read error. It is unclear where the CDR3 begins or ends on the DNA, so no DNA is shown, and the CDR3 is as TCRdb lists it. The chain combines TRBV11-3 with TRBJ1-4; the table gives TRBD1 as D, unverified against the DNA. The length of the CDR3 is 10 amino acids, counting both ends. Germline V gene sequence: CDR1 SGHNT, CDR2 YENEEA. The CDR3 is CASSHRVMEI.

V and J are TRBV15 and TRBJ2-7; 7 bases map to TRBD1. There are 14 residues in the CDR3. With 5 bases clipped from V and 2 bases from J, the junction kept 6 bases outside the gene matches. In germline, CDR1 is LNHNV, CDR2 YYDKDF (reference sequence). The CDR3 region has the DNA TGTGCCACCAGCGCCAGACAGGGACCCTACGAGCAGTACTTC. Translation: CATSARQGPYEQYF.

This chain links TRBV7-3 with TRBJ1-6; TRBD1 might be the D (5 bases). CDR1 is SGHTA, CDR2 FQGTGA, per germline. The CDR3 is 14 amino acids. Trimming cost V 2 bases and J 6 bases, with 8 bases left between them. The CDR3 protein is CASSLAGFNSPLHF. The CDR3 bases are TGTGCCAGCAGCTTAGCAGGGTTTAATTCACCCCTCCACTTT.

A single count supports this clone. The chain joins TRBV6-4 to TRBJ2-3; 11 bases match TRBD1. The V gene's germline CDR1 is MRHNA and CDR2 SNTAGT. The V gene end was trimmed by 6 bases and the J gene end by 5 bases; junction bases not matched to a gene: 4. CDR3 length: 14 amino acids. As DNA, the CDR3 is TGTGCCAGCAGACGGACAGGGGGCCTAGATACGCAGTATTTT. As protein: CASRRTGGLDTQYF.

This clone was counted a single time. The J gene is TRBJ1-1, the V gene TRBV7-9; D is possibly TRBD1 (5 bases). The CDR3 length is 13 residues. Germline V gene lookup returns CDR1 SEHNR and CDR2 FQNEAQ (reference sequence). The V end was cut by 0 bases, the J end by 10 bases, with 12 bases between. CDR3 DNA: TGTGCCAGCAGCTTAGCGGGCGGCGGGGGAGCTTTCTTT. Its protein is CASSLAGGGGAFF.